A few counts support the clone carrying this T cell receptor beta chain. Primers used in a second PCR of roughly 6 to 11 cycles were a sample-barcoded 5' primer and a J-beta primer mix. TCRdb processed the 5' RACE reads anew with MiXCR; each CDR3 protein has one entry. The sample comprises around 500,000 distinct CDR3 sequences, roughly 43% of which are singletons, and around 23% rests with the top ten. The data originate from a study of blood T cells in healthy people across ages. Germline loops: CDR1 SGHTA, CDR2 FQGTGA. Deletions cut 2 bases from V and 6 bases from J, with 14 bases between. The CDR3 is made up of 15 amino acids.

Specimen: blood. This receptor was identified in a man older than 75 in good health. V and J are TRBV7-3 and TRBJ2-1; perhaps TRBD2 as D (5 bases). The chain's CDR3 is CASSLERELVNEQFF. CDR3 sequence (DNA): TGTGCCAGCAGCTTAGAACGGGAACTAGTCAATGAGCAGTTCTTC.